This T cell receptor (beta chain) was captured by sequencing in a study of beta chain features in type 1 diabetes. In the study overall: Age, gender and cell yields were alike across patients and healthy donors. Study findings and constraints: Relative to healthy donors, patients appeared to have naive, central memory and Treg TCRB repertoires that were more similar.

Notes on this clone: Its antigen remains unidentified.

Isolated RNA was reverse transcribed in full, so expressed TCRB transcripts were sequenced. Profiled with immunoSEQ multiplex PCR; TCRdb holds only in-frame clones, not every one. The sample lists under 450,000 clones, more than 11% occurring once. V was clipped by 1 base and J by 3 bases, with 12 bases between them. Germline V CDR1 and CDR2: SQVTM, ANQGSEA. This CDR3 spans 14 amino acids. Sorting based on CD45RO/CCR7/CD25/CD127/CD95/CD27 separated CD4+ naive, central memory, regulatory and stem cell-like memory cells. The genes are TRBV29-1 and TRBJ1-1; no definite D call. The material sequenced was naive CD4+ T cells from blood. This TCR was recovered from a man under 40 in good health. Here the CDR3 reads CSVEVWGKHTEAFF. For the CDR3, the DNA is TGCAGCGTTGAAGTTTGGGGAAAGCACACTGAAGCTTTCTTT.